Detailed here is one T cell receptor beta chain. The data originate from a study of technical replicates of blood from several donors. The germline V gene has CDR1 LNHDA and CDR2 SQIVND (reference sequence). V lost 5 bases to trimming and J lost 5 bases; unmatched junction nucleotides: 8. This CDR3 has 16 amino acids. Some clones are missing from TCRdb's copy, which holds only in-frame ones; the method was immunoSEQ multiplex PCR. The repertoire has about 80,000 clones, roughly 98% of them found once; the top ten carry 0.15%. The chain recombines TRBV19 with TRBJ2-3; 12 positions match TRBD2. The clonotype was recovered from a human donor in good health. The specimen sequenced was T cells isolated from PBMCs. The DNA for the CDR3 is TGTGCCAGTAGTTCGCGGACTAGCGGGAATGTAGATACGCAGTATTTT. This codes for CASSSRTSGNVDTQYF.